The sequence of this T cell receptor beta chain was determined in a study of human T cells and chemical hapten exposure. Study observations and caveats: There were significantly more large CDR3 similarity clusters among expanded TCRs than among controls. The number of TCRs above 1 in 1000 frequency did not change after DPC sensitization.

Noted time point: patch test 1, 2 weeks after DPC sensitization. Treatment in this sample: therapeutic diphenylcyclopropenone sensitization with weekly scalp DPC. This clonotype was seen repeatedly, ten times or more. The antigen remains unidentified. How the authors handled the data: TCR counts had a median of approximately 96,000 per sample and spanned about 23,224 to 750,000. TCRdb called the RACE reads again in MiXCR, with one record for every CDR3 protein. TCRdb, rather than the study authors, made the V and J calls. Seen here are around 380,000 distinct CDR3 sequences, approximately 5% observed once, and the top ten hold approximately 2.3%. The V segment lost 6 bases and the J segment 5 bases; nucleotides outside the gene matches: 9. This CDR3 is built from 16 residues.

The receptor comes from a woman in her 50s with alopecia areata. Some clones in this sample may be carry-over from other donors' samples. The material was whole blood, obtained in connection with sensitization to the hapten diphenylcyclopropenone (DPC). The V call is TRBV12-3 or TRBV12-4, the J call TRBJ2-2; 10 bases line up with TRBD2. This chain's CDR3 is CASRPKREGRTGELFF. CDR3 sequence (DNA): TGTGCCAGCAGACCTAAGCGGGAGGGCCGAACCGGGGAGCTGTTTTTT.